This T cell receptor (beta chain) stems from a study of blood T cells in healthy people across ages. Points from the study as a whole: Both higher diversity and more naive CD4+ cells marked long-lived donors when set against aged donors. A roughly linear fall in TCR beta diversity per million T cells was seen with increasing age.

This CDR3 has 16 residues. V lost 5 bases to trimming and J lost 0 bases, with 13 bases between them. Alongside a J-beta primer mix, a sample-barcoded 5' primer served in a second PCR lasting 7 to 11 cycles. Tagging of each cDNA molecule was performed by a template-switch adaptor with 12 random nucleotides. Per sample, CDR3-containing paired-end reads numbered at least 2.5 million. MiXCR, applied by TCRdb to the 5' RACE reads, yields one record per CDR3 protein. The sample includes 850,000 to 1,100,000 distinct CDR3 sequences, under 40% seen only once; the top ten take roughly 13%. As regards this clonotype: What it binds is unknown.

The TCR originated in a man between 18 and 29 years old in good health. Sequencing was done on a sample of blood. The chain has TRBV12-3 or TRBV12-4 and TRBJ2-2; perhaps TRBD1 as D (6 bases). Here the CDR3 DNA reads TGTGCCAGCAGTCGCCTACAGGGAGCGAACACCGGGGAGCTGTTTTTT. Translation gives CASSRLQGANTGELFF.